This T cell receptor (beta chain) derives from a study of T cell responses to AZD1222 COVID-19 vaccine. The data were produced by immunoSEQ multiplex PCR, yet TCRdb's version contains in-frame clones alone and is incomplete. Of about 110,000 clones in the sample, around 84% were seen once. This clone was detected many times. What it recognizes is unknown. The CDR3 extends over 13 amino acids. CDR1 SNHLY and CDR2 FYNNEI come from the germline V gene. V was pared by 4 bases and J by 5 bases, with 8 bases between. General study results and limits: Mapped onto spike, vaccine-associated CD4 TCRs spanned it and were dominant at 160-218 and 743-854.

The sample was peripheral blood, taken on day 0 of AZD1222 vaccination. This clonotype was sampled from an adult in good health. The chain couples TRBV2 to TRBJ2-2; maybe TRBD2 (6 bases). CDR3 nucleotide sequence: TGTGCCAGCAGTGTGCGGGATACCGGGGAGCTGTTTTTT. Protein product: CASSVRDTGELFF.